A single sample is the source of the 17 T cell receptor beta chains below, sequenced in a study of blood T cell repertoires in COVID-19. Data came from immunoSEQ multiplex PCR; TCRdb stores just in-frame clones and leaves some out. The repertoire includes some 210,000 clones, about 91% of them detected once, and approximately 1.2% sits in the top ten. Sequences were obtained from peripheral blood. The receptors here all came from a man in his thirties or forties with acute or convalescent COVID-19.

This chain uses TRBV18 with TRBJ2-2; 8 nucleotides match TRBD2. Unmatched junction bases numbered 16, after V lost 4 bases and J lost 0 bases. Germline V gene sequence: CDR1 KGHSH, CDR2 LQKENI. The CDR3 is made up of 20 amino acids. The DNA of the CDR3 is TGTGCCAGCTCACTCTGGCCCCCATCTAGCGGGCCTTCGAACACCGGGGAGCTGTTTTTT. It encodes CASSLWPPSSGPSNTGELFF.

This chain connects TRBV7-6 to TRBJ1-2, with D maybe TRBD1 (5 bases). The CDR3 consists of 16 residues. The germline CDR1 and CDR2 sequences are SGHVS and FNYEAQ. The ends were cut back, 0 bases at V and 6 bases at J, with 17 bases in the middle. CDR3 in amino acids: CASSLASRGGAHGYTF. The CDR3 DNA follows: TGTGCCAGCAGCTTAGCGTCAAGGGGCGGCGCCCATGGCTACACCTTC.

This chain uses TRBV18 with TRBJ1-2; 7 bases align to TRBD1. Germline lookup yields CDR1 KGHSH and CDR2 LQKENI. The CDR3 spans 15 residues. Trimming removed 5 bases from V and 1 base from J; junction bases left unmatched: 7. This CDR3 reads CASSVQTGHNYGYTF. Here the CDR3 DNA reads TGTGCCAGCTCAGTTCAGACAGGGCATAACTATGGCTACACCTTC.

The J gene is TRBJ1-1, the V gene TRBV6-5, with unresolved D. Germline CDR1 and CDR2: MNHEY and SVGAGI. The V and J ends lost 3 bases and 6 bases respectively, with 11 bases between them. CDR3 size: 13 residues. The CDR3 sequence: CASSYEIRSEAFF. The CDR3 region has the DNA TGTGCCAGCAGTTATGAAATCAGGTCTGAAGCTTTCTTT.

The chain couples TRBV12-3 or TRBV12-4 to TRBJ2-1; TRBD2 agrees at 12 bases. The CDR3 has 13 amino acids. With V trimmed by 6 bases and J by 7 bases, 1 base remained unmatched. CDR3 region: CASRLAGGNEQFF. In DNA, the CDR3 is TGTGCCAGCAGGCTAGCGGGGGGGAATGAGCAGTTCTTC.

The chain has TRBV30 and TRBJ1-1, with TRBD1 as a possible D gene (5 bases). CDR1 GTSNPN and CDR2 SVGIG come from the germline V gene (reference sequence). The V gene lost 5 bases and the J gene lost 1 base, with 14 bases spanning the gap. This CDR3 region has 14 residues. In nucleotides, the CDR3 is TGTGCCTGGGCGCCGGGACTGAGGAACACTGAAGCTTTCTTT. Protein: CAWAPGLRNTEAFF.

The chain employs TRBV19 and TRBJ1-4, with a tentative D call TRBD1 (6 bases). Deletions cut 5 bases from V and 4 bases from J, with 14 bases between. Germline values: CDR1 LNHDA, CDR2 SQIVND (reference sequence). This CDR3 region has 15 residues. The CDR3 here is CASSPGGRFNEKLFF. CDR3 DNA sequence: TGTGCCAGTAGTCCGGGGGGCAGATTTAATGAAAAACTGTTTTTT.

The chain uses TRBV4-2 and TRBJ2-5; tentative D call: TRBD2 (5 bases). CDR3 length equals 13 residues. CDR1 is LGHNA and CDR2 is YNFKEQ in the germline V gene. V was shortened by 4 bases and J by 4 bases, with 10 bases between the two germline ends. DNA of the CDR3: TGTGCCAGCAGCCCTTACGGGGTAGAGACCCAGTACTTC. Translation gives CASSPYGVETQYF.

This clone was counted only a few times. At one end, the junction sequence differs from germline, possibly due to a read error. The chain couples TRBV12-3 or TRBV12-4 to TRBJ2-1; a weak D match, TRBD2 (6 bases). This CDR3 spans 12 amino acids. CDR3 coding DNA: TGTGCCAGCAGTTTGGAGGGGCCCGGATTAGTCTTC. As protein: CASSLEGPGLVF.

The rearrangement links TRBV20-1 to TRBJ2-2; no firm D call. Germline V gene sequence: CDR1 DFQATT, CDR2 SNEGSKA (reference sequence). The CDR3 is 15 residues long. V dropped 3 bases and J dropped 6 bases, with 17 bases sitting between them. The CDR3 reads CSASFLRSDAGELFF. As DNA, the CDR3 is TGCAGTGCTAGTTTTCTGCGGAGTGACGCCGGGGAGCTGTTTTTT.

V gene TRBV24-1 combines with J gene TRBJ1-6, with a weak D call TRBD1 (6 bases). From germline, CDR1 is KGHDR and CDR2 SFDVKD. Trimming took 2 bases from V and 5 from J, leaving 24 bases between them. This CDR3 is built from 20 residues. The CDR3 DNA is TGTGCCACCAGTGATTATCACACTATCTCGGACAGCCTGAATAATTCACCCCTCCACTTT. It translates to CATSDYHTISDSLNNSPLHF.

The J gene is TRBJ2-2, the V gene TRBV5-1; TRBD2 agrees at 7 bases. Germline trimming cut 0 bases from V and 0 bases from J; bases unmatched to any gene: 2. CDR3 length: 16 residues. The germline V gene has CDR1 SGHRS and CDR2 YFSETQ. This CDR3 reads CASSLGAGANTGELFF. The CDR3 region has the DNA TGCGCCAGCAGCTTGGGGGCGGGAGCGAACACCGGGGAGCTGTTTTTT.

The rearrangement links TRBV6-5 to TRBJ2-7, with a tentative D call TRBD2 (6 bases). Germline V gene sequence: CDR1 MNHEY, CDR2 SVGAGI. The ends were cut back, 6 bases at V and 3 bases at J, with 12 bases in the middle. This CDR3 contains 13 residues. The CDR3 DNA sequence: TGTGCCAGCAGAGGCGGGACCGGCTACGAGCAGTACTTC. Its translation: CASRGGTGYEQYF.

The chain has TRBV28 and TRBJ1-6; D uncertain. The germline V gene encodes CDR1 MDHEN and CDR2 SYDVKM. The CDR3 spans 11 residues. V was pared by 3 bases and J by 9 bases, with 3 bases between. The CDR3 nucleotides are TGTGCCAGCAGTTTCTTTTCACCCCTCCACTTT. Translating gives CASSFFSPLHF.

The gene calls are TRBV7-3 and TRBJ2-1; TRBD1 is a possible D gene (5 bases). CDR3 length: 11 residues. With 11 bases removed from V and 5 bases from J, the gap between germline ends came to 10 bases. CDR1 is SGHTA, CDR2 FQGTGA, per germline. CDR3 DNA sequence: TGTGCCCCCGTAGGGGACAATGAGCAGTTCTTC. Translation: CAPVGDNEQFF.

The chain carries TRBV30 and TRBJ2-5, with TRBD2 identical over 10 bases. CDR3 length: 18 amino acids. The germline V gene encodes CDR1 GTSNPN and CDR2 SVGIG (reference sequence). The V segment lost 2 bases and the J segment 6 bases; nucleotides outside the gene matches: 18. CDR3 sequence (DNA): TGTGCCTGGAGTCAAGAGGGAAGCGGGGGGGCCGTAGTGAAGACCCAGTACTTC. Translation gives CAWSQEGSGGAVVKTQYF.

This chain joins TRBV5-8 and TRBJ2-5, with D possibly TRBD1 on 6 matching bases. CDR1 and CDR2 from the germline V gene are SGHTS and YDEGEE. The CDR3 extends over 16 amino acids. Trimming pared 0 bases from V and 5 bases from J, leaving 17 bases between. CDR3 in amino acids: CASSLAWGHMRETQYF. The CDR3 DNA follows: TGTGCCAGCAGCTTGGCCTGGGGACACATGAGGGAGACCCAGTACTTC.